This TCR beta chain was recovered during a study of long-term antiretroviral therapy in people with HIV. Overall study: When the earliest samples were collected, ART was typically delayed until CD4 counts fell.

Version v3.0 of the immunoSEQ assay ran at survey level. In sequencing, about 35,000-55,000 T-cell genomes per sample were targeted. TCRdb's copy holds only in-frame clones and misses some; the assay was immunoSEQ multiplex PCR. The sample lists 25,000 to 35,000 clones, around 97% occurring once. PBMC samples from each donor numbered at least one pre-ART and at least two post-ART. This specimen was unsorted PBMCs, taken 6.9 years after starting antiretroviral therapy. The source of this sequence is a man aged 25 to 45 with HIV.

The CDR3 DNA sequence: TGCGCCAGCAGCCACCCCCTGGGACTAGCGGGAGGGCCATTTGAGCAGTACTTC. Its protein product is CASSHPLGLAGGPFEQYF. The chain combines TRBV4-1 with TRBJ2-7, with 16 bases that match TRBD2. The CDR3 is 18 amino acids. Germline V gives CDR1 MGHRA, CDR2 YSYEKL. Trimming cost V 3 bases and J 7 bases; bases outside gene matches: 12.